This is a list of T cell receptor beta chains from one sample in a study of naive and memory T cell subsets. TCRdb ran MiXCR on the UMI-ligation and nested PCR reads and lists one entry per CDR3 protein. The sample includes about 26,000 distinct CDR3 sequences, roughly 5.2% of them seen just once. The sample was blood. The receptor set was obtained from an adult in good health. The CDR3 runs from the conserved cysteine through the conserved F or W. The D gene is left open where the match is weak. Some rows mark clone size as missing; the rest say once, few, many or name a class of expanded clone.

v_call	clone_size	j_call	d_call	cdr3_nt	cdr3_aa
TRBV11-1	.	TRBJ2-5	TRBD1	TGTGCCAGCACCGGGGACAGGCGAGAGACCCAGTACTTC	CASTGDRRETQYF
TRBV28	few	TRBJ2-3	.	TGTGCCAGCAGCTCAAAACTAGGCCTCAGCACAGATACGCAGTATTTT	CASSSKLGLSTDTQYF
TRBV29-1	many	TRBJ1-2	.	TGCAGCGTTGAGAGGGATTTAATCGGTGGCTACACCTTC	CSVERDLIGGYTF
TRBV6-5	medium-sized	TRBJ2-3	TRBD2	TGTGCCAGCAGTTACGCCTGGACTAGCGAGGATACGCAGTATTTT	CASSYAWTSEDTQYF
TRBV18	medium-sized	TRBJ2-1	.	TGTGCCAGCTCACCATCAGGCGCCTACTACAATGAGCAGTTCTTC	CASSPSGAYYNEQFF
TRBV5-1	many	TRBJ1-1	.	TGCGCCAGCAGCTTGGTGCCAAACACTGAAGCTTTCTTT	CASSLVPNTEAFF
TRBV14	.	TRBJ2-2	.	TGTGCCAGCAGCCAAGTAGGACAGCCGGCCACCGGGGAGCTGTTTTTT	CASSQVGQPATGELFF
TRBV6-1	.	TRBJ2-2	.	TGTGCCAGCAGTGAAACCGGGGAGCTGTTTTTT	CASSETGELFF
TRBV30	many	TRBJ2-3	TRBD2	TGTGCCTGGAGGAATCTAGCGGGAGCATATTTT	CAWRNLAGAYF
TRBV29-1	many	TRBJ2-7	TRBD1	TGCAGCGCCGGCCCCGTAACTTTAGACAGGGGTAATTCCTACGAGCAGTACTTC	CSAGPVTLDRGNSYEQYF
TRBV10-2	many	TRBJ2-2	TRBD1	TGCGCCAGCAGGACAGGGGGCGATGGGGGTACCGGGGAGCTGTTTTTT	CASRTGGDGGTGELFF
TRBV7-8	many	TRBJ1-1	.	TGTGCCAGCAGCTTTGGGGGGGAGAACACTGAAGCTTTCTTT	CASSFGGENTEAFF
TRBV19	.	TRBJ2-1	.	TGTGCCAGTAGTATAGATCCTGGTACCTACAATGAGCAGTTCTTC	CASSIDPGTYNEQFF
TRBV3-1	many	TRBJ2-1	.	TGTGCCAGCAGCCAAGCGGCCCATGAGCAGTTCTTC	CASSQAAHEQFF
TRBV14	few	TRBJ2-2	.	TGTGCCAGCAGCCTCCAAGGATACGGGGAGCTGTTTTTT	CASSLQGYGELFF
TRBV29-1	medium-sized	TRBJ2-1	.	TGCAGCGTTGACGGAGTCCCAGGCTCCTACAATGAGCAGTTCTTC	CSVDGVPGSYNEQFF
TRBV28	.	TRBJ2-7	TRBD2	TGTGCCAGCAGTTCCCTAGCGGGAGGGCCCGACGAGCAGTACTTC	CASSSLAGGPDEQYF
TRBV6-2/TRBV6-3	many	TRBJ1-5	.	TGTGCCAGCAGTTCGGTGGCTATTCAGCCCCAGCATTTT	CASSSVAIQPQHF
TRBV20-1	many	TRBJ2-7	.	TGCAGTGCTAGAGATCCGGGGTCCGCCTACGAGCAGTACTTC	CSARDPGSAYEQYF
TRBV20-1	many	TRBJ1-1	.	TGCAGTGCTAGAGTTCCAGGGCGGAACACTGAAGCTTTCTTT	CSARVPGRNTEAFF
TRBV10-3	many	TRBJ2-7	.	TGTGCCATCCGAGGACCGAGCTCCTACGAGCAGTACTTC	CAIRGPSSYEQYF
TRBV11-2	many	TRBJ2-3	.	TGTGCCAGCAGCTCCTCCACAGATACGCAGTATTTT	CASSSSTDTQYF
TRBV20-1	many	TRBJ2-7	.	TGCAGTGCTAGAGACCCGAACCTCTACGAGCAGTACTTC	CSARDPNLYEQYF
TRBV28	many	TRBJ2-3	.	TGTGCCAGCAGTTTAGAAGCGGCCAGCACAGATACGCAGTATTTT	CASSLEAASTDTQYF